One and the same sample provided the 10 T cell receptor beta chains below, sequenced in a study of cytomegalovirus exposure and HLA in healthy donors. In the PCR, 60 Vbeta and 13 Jbeta primers were used. Produced via immunoSEQ multiplex PCR; TCRdb's table is partial and in-frame only. Counted here are around 45,000 clones, around 53% occurring once; the ten biggest clones make up approximately 5.6%. Specimen: PBMCs. Every receptor here comes from a man in his fifties or sixties in good health and CMV-seronegative.

This clone came up a few times. The chain recombines TRBV5-1 with TRBJ2-2, with TRBD2 identical over 8 bases. CDR1 is SGHRS, CDR2 YFSETQ, per germline. The V and J ends lost 6 bases and 4 bases, in that order; junction bases with no gene match: 8. The CDR3 totals 15 residues. DNA for the CDR3: TGCGCCAGCATCCCTCTAGCGGGTGCCACCGGGGAGCTGTTTTTT. Translation: CASIPLAGATGELFF.

The chain has TRBV7-2 and TRBJ1-1; 12 bases match TRBD1. J gave up 1 base and V 6 bases, and 9 bases lay outside the gene matches. The germline CDR1 and CDR2 sequences are SGHTA and FQGNSA. There are 17 residues in the CDR3. CDR3 sequence (DNA): TGTGCCAGCAGGCCCCGGGACAGGGGGCAAGAGAACACTGAAGCTTTCTTT. Translating it yields CASRPRDRGQENTEAFF.

This chain links TRBV5-1 with TRBJ2-3; 7 nucleotides match TRBD2. The CDR3 runs 14 residues. Looked up from germline, CDR1 is SGHRS and CDR2 is YFSETQ. V lost 6 bases to trimming and J lost 3 bases; unmatched junction nucleotides: 7. The DNA of the CDR3 is TGCGCCAGCACCTCGGTGGGGGGGACAGATACGCAGTATTTT. The encoded protein is CASTSVGGTDTQYF.

The chain employs TRBV1 and TRBJ2-1; TRBD2 is taken as the D call from the table, unchecked against the DNA. TRBV1 is given as a pseudogene. This CDR3 has 19 amino acids. The CDR3 here is CTSVIRTSGRTGSYNEQFF. Written as DNA, the CDR3 is TGCACCAGCGTCATAAGGACTAGCGGGAGAACGGGTTCCTACAATGAGCAGTTCTTC.

This chain joins TRBV7-2 and TRBJ2-1; 10 bases align to TRBD2. This CDR3 has 13 amino acids. Germline loops: CDR1 SGHTA, CDR2 FQGNSA. With V trimmed by 1 base and J by 13 bases, 4 bases remained unmatched. The chain's CDR3 is CASSLDVAGGQFF. In DNA, the CDR3 is TGTGCCAGCAGCTTAGACGTAGCGGGAGGACAGTTCTTC.

This clone was counted a few times. The chain uses TRBV7-2 and TRBJ2-1; 15 nucleotides line up with TRBD2. V gave up 5 bases and J gave up 9 bases; unmatched junction bases: 8. Germline values: CDR1 SGHTA, CDR2 FQGNSA. The CDR3 has 16 residues. In DNA, the CDR3 is TGTGCCAGCAGCCGCCGGACTAGCGGGGGGGGAGGTGAGCAGTTCTTC. Translated: CASSRRTSGGGGEQFF.

The chain uses TRBV6-1 and TRBJ1-2; unclear D gene. The CDR3 is 15 residues long. The V and J ends lost 7 bases and 0 bases respectively, with 15 bases between them. Per the germline V gene, CDR1 is MNHNS and CDR2 is SASEGT. CDR3: CASITHGVSNYGYTF. The CDR3 DNA sequence: TGTGCCAGCATTACGCACGGGGTTTCTAACTATGGCTACACCTTC.

The chain employs TRBV7-9 and TRBJ2-5, with 8 bases that match TRBD2. Germline V gene lookup returns CDR1 SEHNR and CDR2 FQNEAQ (reference sequence). The CDR3 is made up of 14 amino acids. Germline trimming cut 4 bases from V and 2 bases from J; bases unmatched to any gene: 3. The CDR3: CASSYGLAQETQYF. The CDR3 DNA is TGTGCCAGCAGCTACGGACTAGCACAAGAGACCCAGTACTTC.

The chain combines TRBV4-3 with TRBJ2-7; 7 positions match TRBD1. Germline-derived CDR1 and CDR2 are LGHNA and YSLEER. After removal of 1 base from V and 2 bases from J, the junction contained 14 bases not matched to a gene. This CDR3 has 18 residues. CDR3 sequence reads: CASSQGPKTQGPAYEQYF. CDR3 nucleotides: TGCGCCAGCAGCCAAGGCCCCAAGACACAGGGGCCTGCCTACGAGCAGTACTTC.

The gene calls are TRBV6-5 and TRBJ2-5; 12 nucleotides agree with TRBD2. The germline gives CDR1 MNHEY, CDR2 SVGAGI. The CDR3 consists of 15 residues. The V gene end was trimmed by 4 bases and the J gene end by 4 bases; junction bases not matched to a gene: 4. The CDR3 reads CASSSAGLAGETQYF. The DNA for the CDR3 is TGTGCCAGCAGTTCGGCGGGACTAGCGGGAGAGACCCAGTACTTC.